The clone carrying this TCR beta chain was counted a single time. Its antigen is undetermined. The source of the sample is a study of T-cell memory formation after mild COVID-19. MiXCR, run by TCRdb on the 5' RACE reads, gives a single entry per CDR3 protein. Of under 650,000 distinct CDR3 sequences detected, approximately 18% appear once; the ten largest clones hold 12%. Germline V gives CDR1 KGHDR, CDR2 SFDVKD. The CDR3 is 15 amino acids. Between the trimmed V and J ends, which lost 9 bases and 0 bases, there was a span of 14 bases. Study conclusions and caveats: Those CD4+ clones that contracted were mainly in CM and EM (CD8+ ones in EMRA). That cross-reactive memory joined was suggested by some responding clones appearing in pre-infection memory. Clones shrinking from day 15 to 85 showed even CD4/CD8 mixes; later expanders tilted CD4+.

This clonotype was obtained from an adult woman who had mild COVID-19 (a few samples of this study predate the infection). Cell type and time point are not known. The gene calls are TRBV24-1 and TRBJ2-1, with TRBD2 as a possible D gene (6 bases). Sequenced sample: PBMCs or a T cell subset sorted from them (not recorded which). The CDR3, as DNA: TGTGCCACCTCGGGGAGGCTGAGCTCCTACAATGAGCAGTTCTTC. It is translated as CATSGRLSSYNEQFF.